This entry lists 21 T cell receptor beta chains sequenced from one sample in a study of blood T cell repertoires in COVID-19 (dated by TCRdb to about 2020). The library was generated by the immunoSEQ multiplex PCR assay. The immuneACCESS repertoire file appears here via TCRdb, limited to in-frame rearrangements. These files lack a portion of the clones; in checked studies, under half of the deficit traces to unresolved V genes, and the cause of the others is not known. The sample table lists about 150,000 clones, about 86% of them with a count of one. The ten largest clones take up roughly 8% of the sample. Material: peripheral blood. The source of these receptors is a woman in her forties or fifties with active or convalescent COVID-19.

The DNA of the CDR3 is TGCGCCGGCGACAGGGGTTCACCCCTCCACTTT. Its translation: CAGDRGSPLHF. This chain joins TRBV23-1 and TRBJ1-6; 8 bases line up with TRBD1. TRBV23-1 is an open reading frame whose function is uncertain. Trimming took 11 bases from V and 9 from J; bases not matched to a gene: 3. The CDR3 runs 11 residues.

This rearrangement joins TRBV2 to TRBJ1-2; D might be TRBD1 (5 bases). This CDR3 is built from 14 residues. V was shortened by 0 bases and J by 8 bases, with 13 bases between the two germline ends. Germline assignment: CDR1 SNHLY and CDR2 FYNNEI. CDR3 in DNA: TGTGCCAGCAGTGAAGCGCTAGGGGCGGACGGCTACACCTTC. Amino acids: CASSEALGADGYTF.

On this clone: Compared with germline, one end of the junction differs, possibly owing to a read error. This chain connects TRBV29-1 to TRBJ2-3; a weak D match, TRBD1 (6 bases). CDR1 SQVTM and CDR2 ANQGSEA come from the germline V gene. The CDR3 loop spans 12 amino acids. The CDR3 nucleotides read TGCAGCGTGGAAGGGGACAATGATACGCAGTATTTT. Residues: CSVEGDNDTQYF.

This chain links TRBV5-1 with TRBJ2-1; TRBD1 matches 11 bases. Losses at the gene ends were 2 bases for V and 6 bases for J; bases not matched to a gene: 4. CDR1 and CDR2 from the germline V gene are SGHRS and YFSETQ. This CDR3 region has 15 residues. CDR3 in amino acids: CASSLPGTGGNEQFF. The CDR3 bases are TGCGCCAGCAGCTTACCCGGGACAGGGGGCAATGAGCAGTTCTTC.

The rearrangement links TRBV10-3 to TRBJ2-3, with 10 bases identical to TRBD2. The CDR3 length is 14 residues. V shed 6 bases and J 1 base; nucleotides not matched to a gene: 1. Germline V gene sequence: CDR1 ENHRY, CDR2 SYGVKD. The CDR3 is CAIRGTSGTDTQYF. For the CDR3, the DNA is TGTGCCATCAGGGGGACTAGCGGCACAGATACGCAGTATTTT.

This sequence joins TRBV7-9 and TRBJ2-3; 7 bases fit TRBD2. CDR1 and CDR2 from the germline V gene are SEHNR and FQNEAQ (reference sequence). The CDR3 covers 15 residues. V was pared by 2 bases and J by 1 base, with 3 bases of the junction left unmatched. The CDR3 protein is CASSLSSGGTDTQYF. CDR3 nucleotides: TGTGCCAGCAGCTTATCCAGCGGGGGCACAGATACGCAGTATTTT.

The chain carries TRBV6-5 and TRBJ1-2, with D possibly matching TRBD1 (6 bases). CDR1 is MNHEY and CDR2 is SVGAGI in the germline V gene. This CDR3 is 12 amino acids long. V was clipped by 2 bases and J by 8 bases, with 9 bases between them. CDR3 loop: CASSYQGNGYTF. The CDR3 nucleotides read TGTGCCAGCAGTTACCAGGGGAACGGCTACACCTTC.

The V gene is TRBV5-1, the J gene TRBJ1-3; no clear D gene. The CDR3 sequence is 15 residues long. V gave up 3 bases and J gave up 0 bases, with 10 bases separating them. CDR1 and CDR2 (germline): SGHRS, YFSETQ. In DNA, the CDR3 is TGCGCCAGCAGCTCCGATGGAGTCTCTGGAAACACCATATATTTT. Encoded protein: CASSSDGVSGNTIYF. Filled out from reference TRBV5-1 and TRBJ1-3, the complete variable domain reads KAGVTQTPRYLIKTRGQQVTLSCSPISGHRSVSWYQQTPGQGLQFLFEYFSETQRNKGNFPGRFSGRQFSNSRSEMNVSTLELGDSALYLCASSSDGVSGNTIYFGEGSWLTVV.

The chain carries TRBV27 and TRBJ1-2; 9 bases are a match to TRBD1. V was pared by 0 bases and J by 2 bases, with 1 base of the junction left unmatched. This CDR3 spans 15 amino acids. Germline loops: CDR1 MNHEY, CDR2 SMNVEV (reference sequence). The CDR3 nucleotides are TGTGCCAGCAGTTTATCGACAGGGGGGAACTATGGCTACACCTTC. Translating gives CASSLSTGGNYGYTF.

This clone appeared once. This chain links TRBV5-1 with TRBJ1-3; TRBD1 agrees at 8 bases. CDR1 is SGHRS and CDR2 is YFSETQ in the germline V gene. The CDR3 extends over 14 amino acids. V was clipped by 0 bases and J by 10 bases; unmatched bases: 6. The CDR3 here is CASSLEGTGRTIYF. The CDR3 nucleotides read TGCGCCAGCAGCTTGGAGGGGACAGGAAGGACCATATATTTT.

The chain recombines TRBV15 with TRBJ2-7; 8 bases are shared with TRBD2. The CDR3 extends over 17 amino acids. The V and J ends lost 4 bases and 0 bases, in that order; junction bases with no gene match: 11. Germline V gives CDR1 LNHNV, CDR2 YYDKDF (reference sequence). CDR3 loop: CATSTPAGRGVSYEQYF. The CDR3 coding sequence is TGTGCCACCAGCACCCCGGCGGGGCGGGGGGTCTCCTACGAGCAGTACTTC.

The chain links TRBV7-2 to TRBJ2-3; 7 bases are shared with TRBD2. The CDR3 consists of 16 residues. Germline CDR1 is SGHTA and CDR2 is FQGNSA. J was trimmed by 2 bases and V by 2 bases; bases with no gene match: 7. The CDR3 loop reads CASSLQAGTSTDTQYF. The CDR3 DNA reads as TGTGCCAGCAGCTTACAAGCGGGGACTTCCACAGATACGCAGTATTTT.

This sequence joins TRBV3-1 (or the pseudogene TRBV3-2) and TRBJ2-5; the D is unclear. Trimming took 4 bases from V and 4 from J, leaving 4 bases between them. Germline values: CDR1 LGHDT, CDR2 YNNKEL (reference sequence). The CDR3 is 11 amino acids. This chain's CDR3 is CASSPGETQYF. The CDR3 DNA sequence: TGTGCCAGCAGCCCCGGAGAGACCCAGTACTTC.

This clone appeared once. The chain employs TRBV27 and TRBJ2-7; D might be TRBD2 (6 bases). Germline assignment: CDR1 MNHEY and CDR2 SMNVEV (reference sequence). The V end was cut by 5 bases, the J end by 2 bases, with 19 bases between. The CDR3 contains 16 residues. CDR3 sequence (DNA): TGTGCCAGCAGTCACGGGAGTGGGGTAGGAGCCTACGAGCAGTACTTC. Translation gives CASSHGSGVGAYEQYF.

The V gene is TRBV2, the J gene TRBJ2-5; 7 nucleotides line up with TRBD1. J lost 7 bases, V lost 5 bases, and 1 base had no gene match. Germline-derived CDR1 and CDR2 are SNHLY and FYNNEI. This CDR3 comprises 11 residues. The CDR3 loop reads CASSPGGTQYF. The CDR3, as DNA: TGTGCCAGCAGTCCAGGGGGGACCCAGTACTTC.

The CDR3 DNA reads as TGTGCCTGGAGTGTAAGCGTAATGAACACTGAAGCTTTCTTT. Its translation: CAWSVSVMNTEAFF. This sequence joins TRBV30 and TRBJ1-1, with D hard to call. The CDR3 covers 14 residues. Trimming removed 0 bases from V and 0 bases from J, with 8 bases in between. From germline, CDR1 is GTSNPN and CDR2 SVGIG (reference sequence).

This chain joins TRBV30 and TRBJ2-2; possible D gene TRBD1, 6 bases. The germline CDR1 and CDR2 sequences are GTSNPN and SVGIG (reference sequence). Trimming removed 1 base at V and 5 bases at J, with 20 bases between. There are 17 residues in the CDR3. The CDR3 DNA reads TGTGCCTGGAGTGCCTCCATGGACAGACTTAGGACCGGGGAGCTGTTTTTT. Protein product: CAWSASMDRLRTGELFF.

The chain recombines TRBV19 with TRBJ2-5, with TRBD1 identical over 7 bases. The CDR3 is 16 residues long. Trimming cost V 3 bases and J 4 bases; bases outside gene matches: 11. Germline loops: CDR1 LNHDA, CDR2 SQIVND (reference sequence). The CDR3 region is CASSIRRRRDRETQYF. CDR3 nucleotide sequence: TGTGCCAGTAGTATCAGGAGACGTAGGGACAGAGAGACCCAGTACTTC.

This clone showed up just a few times. J is TRBJ1-2 and V is TRBV6-5; D is perhaps TRBD1 (6 bases). Per germline, CDR1 MNHEY and CDR2 SVGAGI. Trimming took off 5 bases at V and 4 bases at J, with 11 bases between the two ends. CDR3 length: 13 amino acids. The CDR3 loop reads CASSPRGVYGYTF. CDR3 nucleotide sequence: TGTGCCAGCAGTCCCAGGGGTGTCTATGGCTACACCTTC.

This clone was picked up one time. The chain employs TRBV18 and TRBJ1-4; no reliable D call. Germline assignment: CDR1 KGHSH and CDR2 LQKENI. This CDR3 region has 13 residues. Trimming removed 6 bases from V and 8 bases from J, with 13 bases in between. The CDR3 sequence is CASSPAAGEKLFF. DNA of the CDR3: TGTGCCAGCTCCCCTGCAGCGGGAGAAAAACTGTTTTTT.

The chain employs TRBV7-9 and TRBJ1-6; the D gene is possibly TRBD1 (6 bases). The germline V and J ends were trimmed by 5 bases and 6 bases, with 14 bases remaining between them. The CDR3 totals 15 residues. The V gene's germline CDR1 is SEHNR and CDR2 FQNEAQ (reference sequence). The CDR3 DNA follows: TGTGCCAGCAGCCTCCGACAGGCGAGTAATTCACCCCTCCACTTT. Residues: CASSLRQASNSPLHF.